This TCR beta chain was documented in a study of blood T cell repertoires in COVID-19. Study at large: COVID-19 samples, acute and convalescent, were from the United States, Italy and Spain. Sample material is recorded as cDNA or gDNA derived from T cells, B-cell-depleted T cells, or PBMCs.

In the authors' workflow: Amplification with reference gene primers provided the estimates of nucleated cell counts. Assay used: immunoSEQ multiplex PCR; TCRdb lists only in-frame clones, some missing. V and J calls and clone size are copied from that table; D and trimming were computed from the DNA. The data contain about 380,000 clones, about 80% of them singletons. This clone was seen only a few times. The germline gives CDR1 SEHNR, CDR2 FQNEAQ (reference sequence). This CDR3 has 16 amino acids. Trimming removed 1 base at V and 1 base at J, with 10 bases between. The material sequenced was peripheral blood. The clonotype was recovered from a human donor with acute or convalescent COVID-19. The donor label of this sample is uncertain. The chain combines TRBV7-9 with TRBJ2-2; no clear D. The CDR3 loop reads CASSLGGIKNTGELFF. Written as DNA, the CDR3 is TGTGCCAGCAGCTTAGGAGGAATAAAGAACACCGGGGAGCTGTTTTTT.